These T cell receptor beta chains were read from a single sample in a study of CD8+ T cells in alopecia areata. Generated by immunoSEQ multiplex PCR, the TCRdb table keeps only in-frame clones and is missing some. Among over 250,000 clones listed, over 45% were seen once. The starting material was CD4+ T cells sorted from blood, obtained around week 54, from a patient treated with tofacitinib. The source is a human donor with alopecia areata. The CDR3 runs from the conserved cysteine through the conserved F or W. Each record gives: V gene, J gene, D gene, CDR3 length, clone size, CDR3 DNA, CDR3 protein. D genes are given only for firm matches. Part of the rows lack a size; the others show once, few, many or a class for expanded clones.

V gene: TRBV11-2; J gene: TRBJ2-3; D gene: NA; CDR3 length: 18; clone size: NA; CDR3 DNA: TGTGCCAGCAGCTTAGCCCCGGGGACGGCTTTCAGCGCAGATACGCAGTATTTT; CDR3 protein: CASSLAPGTAFSADTQYF
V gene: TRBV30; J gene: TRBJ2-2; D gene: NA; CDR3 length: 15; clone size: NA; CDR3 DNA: TGTGCCTGGAGTCCCCTCGACAGGAACACCGGGGAGCTGTTTTTT; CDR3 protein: CAWSPLDRNTGELFF
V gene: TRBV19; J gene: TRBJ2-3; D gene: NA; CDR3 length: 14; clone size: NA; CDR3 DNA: TGTGCCAGTAGTATATCGGGGGCCACAGATACGCAGTATTTT; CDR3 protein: CASSISGATDTQYF
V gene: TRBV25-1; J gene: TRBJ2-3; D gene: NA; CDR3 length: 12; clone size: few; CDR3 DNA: TGTGCCAGCAGTGGGTTCACAGATACGCAGTATTTT; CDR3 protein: CASSGFTDTQYF
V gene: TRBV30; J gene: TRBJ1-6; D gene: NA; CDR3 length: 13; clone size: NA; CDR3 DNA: TGTGCCTGGGGACAGATTGGAAATTCACCCCTCCACTTT; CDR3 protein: CAWGQIGNSPLHF
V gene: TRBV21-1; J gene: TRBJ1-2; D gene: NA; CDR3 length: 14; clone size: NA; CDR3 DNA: TGTGCCAGCAGGAGCGAGGGTAGAAACTATGGCTACACCTTC; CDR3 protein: CASRSEGRNYGYTF
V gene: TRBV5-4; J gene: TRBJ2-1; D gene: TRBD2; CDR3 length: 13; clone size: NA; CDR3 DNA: TGTGCCAGCTCGAGCGGGGGGCCGTCGGCGCAGTTCTTC; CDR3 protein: CASSSGGPSAQFF
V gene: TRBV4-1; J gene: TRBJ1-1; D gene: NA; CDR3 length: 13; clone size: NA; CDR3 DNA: TGCGCCAGCAGCCTTAGACAGTCGGATGAAGCTTTCTTT; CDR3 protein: CASSLRQSDEAFF
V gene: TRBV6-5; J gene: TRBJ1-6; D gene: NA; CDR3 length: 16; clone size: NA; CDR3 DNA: TGTGCCAGCAGTTATGGGGGGGTGAACTATAATTCACCCCTCCACTTT; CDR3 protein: CASSYGGVNYNSPLHF
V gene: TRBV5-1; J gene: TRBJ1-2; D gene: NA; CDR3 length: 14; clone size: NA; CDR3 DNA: TGCGCCAGCAGCTTGGAACAGGGCGGCTATGGCTACACCTTC; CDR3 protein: CASSLEQGGYGYTF
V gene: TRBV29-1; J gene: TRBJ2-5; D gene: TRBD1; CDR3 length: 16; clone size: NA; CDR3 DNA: TGCAGCGTTGGAAGGGTGGGACAGGGGCCACAAGAGACCCAGTACTTC; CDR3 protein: CSVGRVGQGPQETQYF
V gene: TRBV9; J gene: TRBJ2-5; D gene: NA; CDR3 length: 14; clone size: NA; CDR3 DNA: TGTGCCAGCAGCGTAGCATCCAGAGGGGAGACCCAGTACTTC; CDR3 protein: CASSVASRGETQYF